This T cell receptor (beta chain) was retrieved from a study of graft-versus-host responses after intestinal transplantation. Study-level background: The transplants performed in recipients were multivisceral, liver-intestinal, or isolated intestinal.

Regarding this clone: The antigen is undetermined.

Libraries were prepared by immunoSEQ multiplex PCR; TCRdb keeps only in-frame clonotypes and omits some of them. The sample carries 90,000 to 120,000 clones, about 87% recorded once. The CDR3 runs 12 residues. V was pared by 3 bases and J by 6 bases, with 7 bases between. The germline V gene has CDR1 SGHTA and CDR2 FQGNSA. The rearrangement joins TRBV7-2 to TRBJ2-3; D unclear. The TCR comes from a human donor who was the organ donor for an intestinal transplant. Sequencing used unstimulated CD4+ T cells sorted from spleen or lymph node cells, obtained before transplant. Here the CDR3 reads CASSLSLDTQYF. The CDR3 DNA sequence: TGTGCCAGCAGCTTGAGCCTTGATACGCAGTATTTT. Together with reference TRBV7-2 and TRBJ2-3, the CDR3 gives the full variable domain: GAGVSQSPSNKVTEKGKDVELRCDPISGHTALYWYRQSLGQGLEFLIYFQGNSAPDKSGLPSDRFSAERTGGSVSTLTIQRTQQEDSAVYLCASSLSLDTQYFGPGTRLTVL.